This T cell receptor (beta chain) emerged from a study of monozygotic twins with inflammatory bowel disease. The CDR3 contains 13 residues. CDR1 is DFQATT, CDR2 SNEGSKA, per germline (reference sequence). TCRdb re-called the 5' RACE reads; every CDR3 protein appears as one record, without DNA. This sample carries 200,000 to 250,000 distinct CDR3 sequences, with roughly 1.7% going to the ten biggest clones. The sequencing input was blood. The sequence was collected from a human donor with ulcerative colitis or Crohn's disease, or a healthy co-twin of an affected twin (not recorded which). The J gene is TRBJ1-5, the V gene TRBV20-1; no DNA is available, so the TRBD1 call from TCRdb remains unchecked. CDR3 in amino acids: CSATTGTAQPQHF.